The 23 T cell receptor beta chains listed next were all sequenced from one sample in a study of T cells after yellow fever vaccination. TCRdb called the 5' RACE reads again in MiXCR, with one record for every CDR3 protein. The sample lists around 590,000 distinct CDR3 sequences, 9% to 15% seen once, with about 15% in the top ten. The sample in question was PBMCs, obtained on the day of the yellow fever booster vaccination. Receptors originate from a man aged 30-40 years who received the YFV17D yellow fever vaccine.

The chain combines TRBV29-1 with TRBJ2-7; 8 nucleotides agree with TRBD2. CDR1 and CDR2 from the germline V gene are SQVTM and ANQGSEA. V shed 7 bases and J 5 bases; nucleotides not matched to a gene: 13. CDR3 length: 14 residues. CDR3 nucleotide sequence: TGCAGCGCCCGAAAGGGGCGGGAGGTCAACGAGCAGTACTTC. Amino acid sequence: CSARKGREVNEQYF.

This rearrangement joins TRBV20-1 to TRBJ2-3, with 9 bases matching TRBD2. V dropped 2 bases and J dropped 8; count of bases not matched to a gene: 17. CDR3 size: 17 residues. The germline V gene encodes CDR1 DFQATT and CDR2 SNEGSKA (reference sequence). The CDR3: CSARTHDWAGGPGTQYF. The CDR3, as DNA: TGCAGTGCTAGAACCCACGATTGGGCGGGAGGGCCCGGTACGCAGTATTTT.

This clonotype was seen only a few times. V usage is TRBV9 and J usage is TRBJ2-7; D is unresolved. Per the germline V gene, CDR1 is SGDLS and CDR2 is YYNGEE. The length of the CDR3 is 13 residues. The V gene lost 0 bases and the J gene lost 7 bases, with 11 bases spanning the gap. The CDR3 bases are TGTGCCAGCAGCGTAGGTCAAGTGGGGGAGCAGTACTTC. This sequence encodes CASSVGQVGEQYF.

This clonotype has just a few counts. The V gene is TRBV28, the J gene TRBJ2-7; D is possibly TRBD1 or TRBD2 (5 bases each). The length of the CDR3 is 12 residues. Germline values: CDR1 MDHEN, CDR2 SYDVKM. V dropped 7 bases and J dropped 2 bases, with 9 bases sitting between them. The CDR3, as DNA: TGTGCCAGCACCCCGGGGCCCTACGAGCAGTACTTC. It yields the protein CASTPGPYEQYF.

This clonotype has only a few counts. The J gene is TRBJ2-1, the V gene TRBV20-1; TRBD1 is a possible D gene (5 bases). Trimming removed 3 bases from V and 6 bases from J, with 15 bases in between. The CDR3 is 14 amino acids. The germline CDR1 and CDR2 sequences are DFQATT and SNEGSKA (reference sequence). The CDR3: CSARSPGWGNEQFF. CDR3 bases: TGCAGTGCTAGGAGCCCAGGGTGGGGCAATGAGCAGTTCTTC.

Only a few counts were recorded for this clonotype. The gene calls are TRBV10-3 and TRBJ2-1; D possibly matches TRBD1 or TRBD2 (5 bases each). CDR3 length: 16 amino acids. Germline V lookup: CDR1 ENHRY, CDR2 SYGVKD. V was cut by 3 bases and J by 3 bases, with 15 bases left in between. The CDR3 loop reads CAISDPGRRYYNEQFF. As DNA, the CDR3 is TGTGCCATCAGTGACCCGGGACGGAGATACTACAATGAGCAGTTCTTC.

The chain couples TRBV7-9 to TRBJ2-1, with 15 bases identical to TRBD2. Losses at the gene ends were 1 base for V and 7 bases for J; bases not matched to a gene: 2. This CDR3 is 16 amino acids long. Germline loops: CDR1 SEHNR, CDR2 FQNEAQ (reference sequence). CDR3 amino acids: CASSLEGTSGRNEQFF. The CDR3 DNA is TGTGCCAGCAGCTTAGAGGGGACTAGCGGGAGGAATGAGCAGTTCTTC.

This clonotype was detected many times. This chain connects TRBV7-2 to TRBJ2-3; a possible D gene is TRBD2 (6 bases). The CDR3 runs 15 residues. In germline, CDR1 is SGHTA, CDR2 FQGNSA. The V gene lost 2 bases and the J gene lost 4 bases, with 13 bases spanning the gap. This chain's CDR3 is CASSLLVIAADTQYF. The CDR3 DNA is TGTGCCAGCAGCTTATTGGTAATAGCGGCAGATACGCAGTATTTT. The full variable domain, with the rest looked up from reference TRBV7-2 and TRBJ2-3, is GAGVSQSPSNKVTEKGKDVELRCDPISGHTALYWYRQSLGQGLEFLIYFQGNSAPDKSGLPSDRFSAERTGGSVSTLTIQRTQQEDSAVYLCASSLLVIAADTQYFGPGTRLTVL.

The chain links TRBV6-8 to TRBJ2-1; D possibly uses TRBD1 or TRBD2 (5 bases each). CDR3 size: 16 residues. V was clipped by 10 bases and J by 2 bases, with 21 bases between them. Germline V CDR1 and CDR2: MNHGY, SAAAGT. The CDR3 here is CAKRKAKEGTYNEQFF. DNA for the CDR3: TGTGCCAAAAGAAAGGCTAAAGAGGGGACCTACAATGAGCAGTTCTTC.

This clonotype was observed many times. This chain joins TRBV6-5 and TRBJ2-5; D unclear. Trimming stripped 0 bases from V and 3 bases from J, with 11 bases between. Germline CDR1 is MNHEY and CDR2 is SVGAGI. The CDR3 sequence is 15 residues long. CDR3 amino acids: CASSYSFARKETQYF. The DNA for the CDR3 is TGTGCCAGCAGTTACTCGTTTGCAAGGAAAGAGACCCAGTACTTC.

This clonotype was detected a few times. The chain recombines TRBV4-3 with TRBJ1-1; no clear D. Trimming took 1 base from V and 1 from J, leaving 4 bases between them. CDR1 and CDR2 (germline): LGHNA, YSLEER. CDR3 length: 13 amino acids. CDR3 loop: CASSQVSNTEAFF. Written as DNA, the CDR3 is TGCGCCAGCAGCCAAGTCTCGAACACTGAAGCTTTCTTT.

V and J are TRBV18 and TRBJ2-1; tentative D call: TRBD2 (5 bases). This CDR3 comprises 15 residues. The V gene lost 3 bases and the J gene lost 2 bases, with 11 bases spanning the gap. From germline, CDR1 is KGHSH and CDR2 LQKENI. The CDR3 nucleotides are TGTGCCAGCTCACCGGCGGGCTTCACCTACAATGAGCAGTTCTTC. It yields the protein CASSPAGFTYNEQFF.

The CDR3 region has the DNA TGCGCCAGCAGCCAAGTGCAGGGGGGCTCTCTGGGGGCCAACGTCCTGACTTTC. Residues: CASSQVQGGSLGANVLTF. This chain joins TRBV4-3 and TRBJ2-6; weak D call: TRBD1 (7 bases). Trimming removed 1 base from V and 4 bases from J, with 17 bases in between. The CDR3 is made up of 18 amino acids. Germline values: CDR1 LGHNA, CDR2 YSLEER.

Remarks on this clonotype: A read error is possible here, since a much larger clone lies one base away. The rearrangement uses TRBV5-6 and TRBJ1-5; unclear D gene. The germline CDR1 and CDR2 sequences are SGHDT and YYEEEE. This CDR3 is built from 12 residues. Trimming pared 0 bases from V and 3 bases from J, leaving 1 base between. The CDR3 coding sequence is TGTGCCAGCAGCTTGGTCAATCAGCCCCAGCATTTT. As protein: CASSLVNQPQHF.

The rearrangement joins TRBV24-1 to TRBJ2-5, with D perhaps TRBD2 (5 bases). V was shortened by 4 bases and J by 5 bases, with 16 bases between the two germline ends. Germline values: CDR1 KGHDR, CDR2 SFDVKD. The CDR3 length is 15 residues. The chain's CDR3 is CATSDPMRPGETQYF. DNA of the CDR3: TGTGCCACCAGTGACCCCATGCGGCCGGGGGAGACCCAGTACTTC.

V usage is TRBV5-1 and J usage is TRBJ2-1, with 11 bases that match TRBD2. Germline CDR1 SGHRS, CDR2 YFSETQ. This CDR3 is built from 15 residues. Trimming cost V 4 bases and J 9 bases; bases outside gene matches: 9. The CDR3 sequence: CASSILLAGEVEQFF. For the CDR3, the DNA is TGCGCCAGCAGCATCCTACTAGCGGGAGAAGTTGAGCAGTTCTTC.

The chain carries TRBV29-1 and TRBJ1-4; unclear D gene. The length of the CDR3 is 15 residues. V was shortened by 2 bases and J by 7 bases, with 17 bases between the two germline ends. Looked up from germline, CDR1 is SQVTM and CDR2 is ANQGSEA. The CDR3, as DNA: TGCAGCGTTGAACCCACGACACCTTGCTCTGAAAAACTGTTTTTT. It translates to CSVEPTTPCSEKLFF.

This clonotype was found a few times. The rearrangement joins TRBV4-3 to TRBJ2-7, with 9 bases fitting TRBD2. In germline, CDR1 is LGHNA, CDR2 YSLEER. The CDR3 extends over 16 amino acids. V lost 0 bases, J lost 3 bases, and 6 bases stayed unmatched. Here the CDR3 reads CASSQDSSGKLYEQYF. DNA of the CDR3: TGCGCCAGCAGCCAAGATTCTAGCGGGAAGCTCTACGAGCAGTACTTC.

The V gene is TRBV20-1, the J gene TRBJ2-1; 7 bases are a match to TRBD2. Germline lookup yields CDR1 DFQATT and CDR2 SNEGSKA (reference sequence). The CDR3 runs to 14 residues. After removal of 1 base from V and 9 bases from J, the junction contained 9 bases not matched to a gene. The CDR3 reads CSARATGLVAEQFF. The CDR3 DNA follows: TGCAGTGCTAGAGCTACCGGACTAGTGGCTGAGCAGTTCTTC.

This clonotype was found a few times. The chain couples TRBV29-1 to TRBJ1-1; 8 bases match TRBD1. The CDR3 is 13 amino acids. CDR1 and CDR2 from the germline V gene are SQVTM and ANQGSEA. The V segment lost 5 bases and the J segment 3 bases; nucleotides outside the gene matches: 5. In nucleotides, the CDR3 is TGCAGCGTTTTCCAGGGGGCGGACACTGAAGCTTTCTTT. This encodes CSVFQGADTEAFF.

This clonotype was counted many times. The CDR3 DNA is TGTGCCAGCAGCTTAAGACAATCATACCAAGAGACCCAGTACTTC. It encodes CASSLRQSYQETQYF. The gene calls are TRBV7-2 and TRBJ2-5; D call uncertain. V gave up 2 bases and J gave up 0 bases, with 10 bases separating them. CDR1 and CDR2 from the germline V gene are SGHTA and FQGNSA. The CDR3 extends over 15 amino acids.

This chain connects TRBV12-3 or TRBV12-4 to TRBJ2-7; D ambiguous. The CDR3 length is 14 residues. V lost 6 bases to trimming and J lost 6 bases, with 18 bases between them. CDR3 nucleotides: TGTGCCAGCAGCCAGCCGCCCCAGTCGGGCGAGCAGTACTTC. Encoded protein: CASSQPPQSGEQYF.

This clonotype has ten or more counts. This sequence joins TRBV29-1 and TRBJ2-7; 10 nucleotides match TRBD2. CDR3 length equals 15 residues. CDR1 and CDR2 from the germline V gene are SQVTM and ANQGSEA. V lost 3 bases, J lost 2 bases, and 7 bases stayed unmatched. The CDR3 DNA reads TGCAGCGTTGAGTACGGACTAGCGGACACCTACGAGCAGTACTTC. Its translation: CSVEYGLADTYEQYF.